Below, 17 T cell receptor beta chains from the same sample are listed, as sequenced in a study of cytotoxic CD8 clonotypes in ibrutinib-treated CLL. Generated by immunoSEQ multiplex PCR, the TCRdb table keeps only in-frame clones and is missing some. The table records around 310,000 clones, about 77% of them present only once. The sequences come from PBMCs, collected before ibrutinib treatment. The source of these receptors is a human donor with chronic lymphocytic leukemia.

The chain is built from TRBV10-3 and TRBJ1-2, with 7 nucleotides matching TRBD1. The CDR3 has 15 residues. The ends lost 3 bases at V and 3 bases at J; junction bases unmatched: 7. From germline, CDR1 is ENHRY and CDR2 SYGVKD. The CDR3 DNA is TGTGCCATCAGTGATCCCGACAGGGCTTACTATGGCTACACCTTC. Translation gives CAISDPDRAYYGYTF.

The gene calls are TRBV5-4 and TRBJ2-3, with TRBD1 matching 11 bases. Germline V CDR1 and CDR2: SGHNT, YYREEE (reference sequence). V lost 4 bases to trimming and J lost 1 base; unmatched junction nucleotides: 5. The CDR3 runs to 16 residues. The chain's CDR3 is CASSHGQGAGTDTQYF. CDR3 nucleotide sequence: TGTGCCAGCAGCCACGGACAGGGGGCTGGCACAGATACGCAGTATTTT.

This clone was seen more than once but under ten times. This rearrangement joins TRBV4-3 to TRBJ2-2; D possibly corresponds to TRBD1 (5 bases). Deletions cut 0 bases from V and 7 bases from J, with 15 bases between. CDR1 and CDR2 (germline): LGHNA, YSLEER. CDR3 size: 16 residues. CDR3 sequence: CASSQDPRPGFGELFF. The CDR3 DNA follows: TGCGCCAGCAGCCAAGATCCCCGGCCAGGGTTCGGGGAGCTGTTTTTT.

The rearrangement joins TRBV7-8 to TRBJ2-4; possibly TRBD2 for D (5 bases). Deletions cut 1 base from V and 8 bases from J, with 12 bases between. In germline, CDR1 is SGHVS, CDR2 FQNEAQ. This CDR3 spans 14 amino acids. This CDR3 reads CASSLETGLDIQYF. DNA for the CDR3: TGTGCCAGCAGCTTAGAAACGGGGTTGGACATTCAGTACTTC.

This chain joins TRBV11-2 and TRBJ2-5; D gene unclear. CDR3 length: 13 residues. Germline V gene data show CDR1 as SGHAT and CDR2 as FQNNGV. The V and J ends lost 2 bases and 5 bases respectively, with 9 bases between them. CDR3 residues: CASSLPSWETQYF. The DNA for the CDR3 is TGTGCCAGCAGCTTACCTTCCTGGGAGACCCAGTACTTC.

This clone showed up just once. CDR3 nucleotide sequence: TGTGCCAGCAGCCCGGGACAGGAAGCTTTCTTT. Amino acid sequence: CASSPGQEAFF. The chain uses TRBV14 and TRBJ1-1, with 7 nucleotides matching TRBD1. J gave up 8 bases and V 4 bases, and 1 base lay outside the gene matches. The CDR3 has 11 amino acids. CDR1 is SGHDN and CDR2 is FVKESK in the germline V gene.

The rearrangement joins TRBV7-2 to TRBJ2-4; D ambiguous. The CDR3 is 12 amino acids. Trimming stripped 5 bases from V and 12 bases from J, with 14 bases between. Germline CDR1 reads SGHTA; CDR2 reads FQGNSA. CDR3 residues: CASSVITQNQYF. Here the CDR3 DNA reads TGTGCCAGCAGCGTCATCACTCAGAATCAGTACTTC.

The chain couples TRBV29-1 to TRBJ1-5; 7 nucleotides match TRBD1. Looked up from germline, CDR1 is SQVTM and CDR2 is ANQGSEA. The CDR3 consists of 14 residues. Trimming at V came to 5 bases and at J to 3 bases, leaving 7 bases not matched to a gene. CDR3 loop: CSVSTGSVNQPQHF. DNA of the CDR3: TGCAGCGTTTCGACAGGGTCCGTCAATCAGCCCCAGCATTTT. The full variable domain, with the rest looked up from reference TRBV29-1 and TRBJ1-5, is SAVISQKPSRDICQRGTSLTIQCQVDSQVTMMFWYRQQPGQSLTLIATANQGSEATYESGFVIDKFPISRPNLTFSTLTVSNMSPEDSSIYLCSVSTGSVNQPQHFGDGTRLSIL.

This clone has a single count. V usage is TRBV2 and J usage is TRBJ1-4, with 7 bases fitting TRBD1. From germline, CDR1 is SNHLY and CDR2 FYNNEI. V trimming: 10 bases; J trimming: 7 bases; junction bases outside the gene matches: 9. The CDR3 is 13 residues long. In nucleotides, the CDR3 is TGTGCCATAGGAGACAGGGTCAGTGAAAAACTGTTTTTT. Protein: CAIGDRVSEKLFF.

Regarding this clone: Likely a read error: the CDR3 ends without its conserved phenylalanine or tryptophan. The DNA for the CDR3 is TGTGCCACCAGCAGAGATCGGATGGGACAGGGTCCTATCTACACCCTC. Encoded protein: CATSRDRMGQGPIYTL. The V and J genes are TRBV15 and TRBJ1-2; TRBD1 aligns across 9 bases. The CDR3 has 16 amino acids. The V gene end was trimmed by 0 bases and the J gene end by 10 bases; junction bases not matched to a gene: 12. Germline V CDR1 and CDR2: LNHNV, YYDKDF (reference sequence).

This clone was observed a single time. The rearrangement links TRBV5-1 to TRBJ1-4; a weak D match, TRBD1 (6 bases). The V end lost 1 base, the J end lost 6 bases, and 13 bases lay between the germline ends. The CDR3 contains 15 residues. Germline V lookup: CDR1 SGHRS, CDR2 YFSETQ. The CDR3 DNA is TGCGCCAGCAGCTTGTCGGGGGCGACCGATGAAAAACTGTTTTTT. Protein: CASSLSGATDEKLFF.

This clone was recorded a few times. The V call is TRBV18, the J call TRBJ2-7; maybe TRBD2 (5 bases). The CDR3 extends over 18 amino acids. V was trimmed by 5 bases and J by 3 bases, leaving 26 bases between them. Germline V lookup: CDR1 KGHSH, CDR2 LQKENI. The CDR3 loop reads CASSSTPGSQDKFYEQYF. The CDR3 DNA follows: TGTGCCAGCTCATCGACGCCGGGATCTCAAGACAAATTCTACGAGCAGTACTTC.

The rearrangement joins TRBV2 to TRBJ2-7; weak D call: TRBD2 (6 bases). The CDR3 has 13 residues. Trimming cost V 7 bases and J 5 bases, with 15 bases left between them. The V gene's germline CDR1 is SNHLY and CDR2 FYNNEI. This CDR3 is CASKPPGLNEQYF. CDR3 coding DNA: TGTGCCAGCAAACCTCCGGGACTGAACGAGCAGTACTTC.

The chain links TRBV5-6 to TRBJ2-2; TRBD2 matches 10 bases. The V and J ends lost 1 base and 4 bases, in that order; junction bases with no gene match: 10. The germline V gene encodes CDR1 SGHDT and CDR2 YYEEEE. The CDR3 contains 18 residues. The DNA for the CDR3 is TGTGCCAGCAGCTTGCGTGGAGCGGGAGGGCCGTTCACCGGGGAGCTGTTTTTT. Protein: CASSLRGAGGPFTGELFF.

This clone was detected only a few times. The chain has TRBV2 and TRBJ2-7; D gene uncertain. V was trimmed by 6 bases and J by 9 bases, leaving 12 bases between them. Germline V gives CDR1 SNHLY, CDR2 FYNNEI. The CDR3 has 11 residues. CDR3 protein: CASSSRSAQYF. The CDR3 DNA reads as TGTGCCAGCAGCTCCAGGAGTGCGCAGTACTTC.

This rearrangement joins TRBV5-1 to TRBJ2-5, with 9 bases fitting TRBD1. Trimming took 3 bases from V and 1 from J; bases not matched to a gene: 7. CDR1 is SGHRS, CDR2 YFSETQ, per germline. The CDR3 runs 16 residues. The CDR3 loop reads CASSSGNRGLQETQYF. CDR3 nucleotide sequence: TGCGCCAGCAGCTCGGGGAACAGGGGGCTCCAAGAGACCCAGTACTTC.

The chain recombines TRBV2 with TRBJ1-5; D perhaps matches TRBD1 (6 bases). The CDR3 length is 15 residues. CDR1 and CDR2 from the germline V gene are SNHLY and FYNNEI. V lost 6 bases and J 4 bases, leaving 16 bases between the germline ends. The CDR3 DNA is TGTGCCAGCAGAGCGGGACACTTGGGGAATCAGCCCCAGCATTTT. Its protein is CASRAGHLGNQPQHF.